What follows describes a single T cell receptor (beta chain). What it binds is not known. The sample originates from a study of post-analysis software for immune sequencing data. Across the study: Secondary progressive, relapsing-remitting and progressive-relapsing multiple sclerosis were among the included disease courses.

Presence of unique molecular identifiers characterized the TCR beta cDNA libraries. T cells numbering roughly 1 to 11 million yielded cDNA molecules that totaled about 500,000. TCRdb independently ran MiXCR on the PCR reads; one entry per CDR3 protein. The data show roughly 400,000 distinct CDR3 sequences, 30% to 40% seen once. Study findings and constraints: People with multiple sclerosis had a significantly lower normalized Chao1 diversity than controls did.

Sequencing used blood. The origin of this receptor is a girl aged 2 to 9 with multiple sclerosis.

The CDR3 reads CASSPQWGYNEQFF. The CDR3 nucleotides are TGCGCCAGCAGCCCACAGTGGGGGTACAATGAGCAGTTCTTC. This chain links TRBV5-1 with TRBJ2-1; possibly TRBD1 or TRBD2 for D (5 bases each). CDR3 length equals 14 residues. The V end lost 4 bases, the J end lost 4 bases, and 12 bases lay between the germline ends. Germline CDR1 reads SGHRS; CDR2 reads YFSETQ. Full variable domain (remainder filled in from reference TRBV5-1 and TRBJ2-1): KAGVTQTPRYLIKTRGQQVTLSCSPISGHRSVSWYQQTPGQGLQFLFEYFSETQRNKGNFPGRFSGRQFSNSRSEMNVSTLELGDSALYLCASSPQWGYNEQFFGPGTRLTVL.